This paragraph reports one T cell receptor (beta chain). The source of the sample is a study of a mutant IDH1 vaccine in newly diagnosed glioma. The table came from immunoSEQ multiplex PCR; TCRdb's copy has only in-frame clones and leaves some out. The sample yields tens of thousands of clones, more than 65% seen once. As for time point: baseline, week 1 (first vaccination visit). Treatment specified: pre-vaccination baseline after standard-of-care therapy. This CDR3 is built from 14 residues. V shed 3 bases and J shed 3 bases, with 12 bases lying between them. From germline, CDR1 is LNHDA and CDR2 SQIVND (reference sequence).

The clonotype comes from a man in his forties or fifties with glioma. Some clones in this sample may be carry-over from other donors' samples. The chain joins TRBV19 to TRBJ2-7; D is possibly TRBD1 (6 bases). Sequenced material: PBMCs, taken from a glioma patient treated with radiotherapy, temozolomide or both. As DNA, the CDR3 is TGTGCCAGTAGTATTCAGGGGCAACTCTACGAGCAGTACTTC. Protein sequence: CASSIQGQLYEQYF.